These 19 T cell receptor beta chains were sequenced from one sample in a study of blood T cell repertoires in COVID-19. Sequenced by immunoSEQ multiplex PCR; TCRdb stores in-frame clones only, minus some. This table has 150,000 to 200,000 clones, about 86% appearing once. Sequenced: peripheral blood. The receptors were gathered from a man between 45 and 60 years old with active or convalescent COVID-19.

This clone has only a few counts. CDR3 sequence reads: CSVDQGSIEAFF. CDR3 bases: TGCAGCGTTGATCAGGGGTCGATTGAAGCTTTCTTT. V and J are TRBV29-1 and TRBJ1-1, with a tentative D call TRBD1 (6 bases). This CDR3 has 12 residues. Between the trimmed V and J ends, which lost 3 bases and 7 bases, there was a span of 12 bases. CDR1 is SQVTM, CDR2 ANQGSEA, per germline.

The chain couples TRBV18 to TRBJ1-1, with TRBD1 identical over 8 bases. J lost 3 bases, V lost 3 bases, and 6 bases had no gene match. CDR1 and CDR2 from the germline V gene are KGHSH and LQKENI. CDR3 size: 15 residues. CDR3 sequence (DNA): TGTGCCAGCTCACCCTCAGGGGGCCTTTACACTGAAGCTTTCTTT. Its protein product is CASSPSGGLYTEAFF.

The chain is built from TRBV15 and TRBJ1-6; tentatively, D is TRBD1 (5 bases). Germline V gene sequence: CDR1 LNHNV, CDR2 YYDKDF (reference sequence). This CDR3 has 16 amino acids. Trimming shortened V by 4 bases and J by 10 bases, and 20 bases separated the two germline ends. The CDR3 here is CATSTHGQGLGSPLHF. DNA of the CDR3: TGTGCCACCAGCACCCATGGGCAGGGTCTCGGGTCACCCCTCCACTTT.

The chain links TRBV18 to TRBJ2-7; 7 nucleotides line up with TRBD1. Trimming at V came to 4 bases and at J to 10 bases, leaving 7 bases not matched to a gene. CDR3 length equals 12 residues. Germline V lookup: CDR1 KGHSH, CDR2 LQKENI. The CDR3 sequence: CASSQDRVEQYF. The CDR3 region has the DNA TGTGCCAGCTCACAAGACAGGGTCGAACAGTACTTC. The full variable domain, with the rest looked up from reference TRBV18 and TRBJ2-7, is NAGVMQNPRHLVRRRGQEARLRCSPMKGHSHVYWYRQLPEEGLKFMVYLQKENIIDESGMPKERFSAEFPKEGPSILRIQQVVRGDSAAYFCASSQDRVEQYFGPGTRLTVT.

The chain carries TRBV11-2 and TRBJ2-4; D remains ambiguous. Germline V gene sequence: CDR1 SGHAT, CDR2 FQNNGV. Trimming took off 6 bases at V and 2 bases at J, with 11 bases between the two ends. The CDR3 has 14 residues. The CDR3 DNA reads as TGTGCCAGCAGGACGACTTTGACCAAAAACATTCAGTACTTC. It is translated as CASRTTLTKNIQYF. The full variable domain, completed using reference TRBV11-2 and TRBJ2-4, is EAGVAQSPRYKIIEKRQSVAFWCNPISGHATLYWYQQILGQGPKLLIQFQNNGVVDDSQLPKDRFSAERLKGVDSTLKIQPAKLEDSAVYLCASRTTLTKNIQYFGAGTRLSVL.

This chain links TRBV25-1 with TRBJ2-7, with D uncertain. Trimming removed 3 bases from V and 6 bases from J, with 6 bases in between. CDR1 and CDR2 from the germline V gene are MGHDK and SYGVNS. This CDR3 contains 11 residues. For the CDR3, the DNA is TGTGCCAGCAGTGACCCTAGCGAGCAGTACTTC. It codes for CASSDPSEQYF.

The chain combines TRBV7-2 with TRBJ1-5, with TRBD1 matching 7 bases. After removal of 5 bases from V and 4 bases from J, the junction contained 5 bases not matched to a gene. Germline loops: CDR1 SGHTA, CDR2 FQGNSA. The CDR3 is 14 residues long. The CDR3 nucleotides are TGTGCCAGCAGCATGACAGGGCCGAATCAGCCCCAGCATTTT. Amino acid sequence: CASSMTGPNQPQHF.

V and J are TRBV29-1 and TRBJ2-7; the match to TRBD1 covers 12 bases. The CDR3 covers 15 residues. The germline gives CDR1 SQVTM, CDR2 ANQGSEA. V gave up 7 bases and J gave up 7 bases; unmatched junction bases: 14. The CDR3 loop reads CSAAAGTGGTGEQYF. As DNA, the CDR3 is TGCAGCGCCGCGGCCGGGACAGGGGGCACTGGGGAGCAGTACTTC.

The sample holds one count of this clone. The J gene is TRBJ1-4, the V gene TRBV15; D remains ambiguous. Trimming stripped 9 bases from V and 1 base from J, with 9 bases between. Germline loops: CDR1 LNHNV, CDR2 YYDKDF (reference sequence). This CDR3 comprises 13 residues. The DNA for the CDR3 is TGTGCCACTTTGAGGGAAACTAATGAAAAACTGTTTTTT. It specifies CATLRETNEKLFF.

As to this clone: Mismatch with germline at one junction end may stem from a read error. The rearrangement joins TRBV5-5 to TRBJ1-1; TRBD1 aligns across 9 bases. The CDR3 length is 13 residues. CDR1 SGHKS and CDR2 YYEKEE come from the germline V gene (reference sequence). The DNA of the CDR3 is TGTGCCAGCAGTAACCGGGACAGGGTATTTTGGGTCTGG. It codes for CASSNRDRVFWVW. Full variable domain (outside the CDR3, taken from reference TRBV5-5 and TRBJ1-1): DAGVTQSPTHLIKTRGQQVTLRCSPISGHKSVSWYQQVLGQGPQFIFQYYEKEERGRGNFPDRFSARQFPNYSSELNVNALLLGDSALYLCASSNRDRVFWVWGQGTRLTVV.

The chain employs TRBV4-1 and TRBJ2-1; D perhaps matches TRBD2 (6 bases). The V end was cut by 0 bases, the J end by 2 bases, with 11 bases between. Germline CDR1 reads MGHRA; CDR2 reads YSYEKL. The CDR3 is 16 amino acids. CDR3 amino acids: CASSQEGGRTYNEQFF. For the CDR3, the DNA is TGCGCCAGCAGCCAAGAAGGAGGGCGCACCTACAATGAGCAGTTCTTC.

The J gene is TRBJ2-7, the V gene TRBV7-2, with TRBD1 matching over 7 bases. The CDR3 is 15 residues long. CDR1 is SGHTA, CDR2 FQGNSA, per germline. With 5 bases clipped from V and 12 bases from J, the junction kept 19 bases outside the gene matches. CDR3 coding DNA: TGTGCCAGCAGCAAAGAGGGCGATAACAGGGGACGGTCGTACTTC. It yields the protein CASSKEGDNRGRSYF. Full variable domain (remainder filled in from reference TRBV7-2 and TRBJ2-7): GAGVSQSPSNKVTEKGKDVELRCDPISGHTALYWYRQSLGQGLEFLIYFQGNSAPDKSGLPSDRFSAERTGGSVSTLTIQRTQQEDSAVYLCASSKEGDNRGRSYFGPGTRLTVT.

The V gene is TRBV7-2, the J gene TRBJ1-1; TRBD1 might be the D (6 bases). Germline CDR1 SGHTA, CDR2 FQGNSA. The CDR3 consists of 13 residues. Deletions cut 5 bases from V and 2 bases from J, with 9 bases between. DNA of the CDR3: TGTGCCAGCAGCCGGACAGCAAACACTGAAGCTTTCTTT. Its translation: CASSRTANTEAFF.

The rearrangement joins TRBV7-2 to TRBJ2-2, with D possibly matching TRBD1 (5 bases). Trimming left V 5 bases short and J 6 bases short, with 19 bases between. The CDR3 is 16 amino acids. Germline V CDR1 and CDR2: SGHTA, FQGNSA. The chain's CDR3 is CASSPNPGPGSGELFF. DNA of the CDR3: TGTGCCAGCAGCCCCAACCCAGGACCAGGGTCCGGGGAGCTGTTTTTT.

This clone has just a few counts. This rearrangement joins TRBV23-1 to TRBJ2-3; D is possibly TRBD2 (6 bases). TRBV23-1 is an ORF, with its function uncertain. The length of the CDR3 is 14 residues. Trimming shortened V by 5 bases and J by 6 bases, and 15 bases separated the two germline ends. The CDR3 DNA reads TGCGCCAGCAGTAAACTAGCCAGACTCGATACGCAGTATTTT. Translating it yields CASSKLARLDTQYF.

Only a few counts were recorded for this clone. This chain uses TRBV4-1 with TRBJ1-1; weak D call: TRBD1 (6 bases). CDR3 size: 17 residues. CDR1 MGHRA and CDR2 YSYEKL come from the germline V gene. V lost 3 bases, J lost 1 base, and 18 bases lay in between. CDR3 residues: CASSQSGGFFGNTEAFF. The CDR3 coding sequence is TGCGCCAGCAGCCAGAGTGGGGGCTTTTTTGGGAACACTGAAGCTTTCTTT.

The V gene is TRBV24-1, the J gene TRBJ2-6; D remains ambiguous. Germline CDR1 and CDR2: KGHDR and SFDVKD. The CDR3 runs 16 residues. The germline V and J ends were trimmed by 4 bases and 1 base, with 10 bases remaining between them. The CDR3 reads CATSDPLTSGANVLTF. DNA of the CDR3: TGTGCCACCAGTGACCCCCTGACATCTGGGGCCAACGTCCTGACTTTC.

The J gene is TRBJ1-1, the V gene TRBV2, with D perhaps TRBD1 (5 bases). Germline values: CDR1 SNHLY, CDR2 FYNNEI. This CDR3 region has 15 residues. V lost 7 bases and J lost 1, with 16 bases in between. CDR3 in DNA: TGTGCCAGCACCGAAACCTTGGGGGGGAACACTGAAGCTTTCTTT. It translates to CASTETLGGNTEAFF.

This clone was found a few times. Distinct nucleotide sequences in the sample also encode this CDR3. The rearrangement joins TRBV30 to TRBJ1-5, with TRBD1 identical over 7 bases. The CDR3 runs to 13 residues. The trim removed 4 bases at V and 3 bases at J, leaving 3 bases unmatched. The germline V gene has CDR1 GTSNPN and CDR2 SVGIG (reference sequence). CDR3 coding DNA: TGTGCCTGGAAGAGGGGGCCCAATCAGCCCCAGCATTTT. This translates into CAWKRGPNQPQHF.